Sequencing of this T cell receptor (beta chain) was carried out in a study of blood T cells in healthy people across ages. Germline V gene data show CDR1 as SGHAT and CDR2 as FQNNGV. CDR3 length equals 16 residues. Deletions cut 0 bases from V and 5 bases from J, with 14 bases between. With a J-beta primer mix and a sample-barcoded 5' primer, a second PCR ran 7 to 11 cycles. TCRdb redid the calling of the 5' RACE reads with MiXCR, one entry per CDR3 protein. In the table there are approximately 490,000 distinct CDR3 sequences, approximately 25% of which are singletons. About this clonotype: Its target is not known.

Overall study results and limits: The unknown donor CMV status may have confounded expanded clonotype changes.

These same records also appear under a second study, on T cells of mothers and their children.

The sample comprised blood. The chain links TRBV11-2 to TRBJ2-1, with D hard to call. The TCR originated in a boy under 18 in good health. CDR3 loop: CASSLEIRRFDNEQFF. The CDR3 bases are TGTGCCAGCAGCTTAGAGATTAGAAGGTTCGACAATGAGCAGTTCTTC.